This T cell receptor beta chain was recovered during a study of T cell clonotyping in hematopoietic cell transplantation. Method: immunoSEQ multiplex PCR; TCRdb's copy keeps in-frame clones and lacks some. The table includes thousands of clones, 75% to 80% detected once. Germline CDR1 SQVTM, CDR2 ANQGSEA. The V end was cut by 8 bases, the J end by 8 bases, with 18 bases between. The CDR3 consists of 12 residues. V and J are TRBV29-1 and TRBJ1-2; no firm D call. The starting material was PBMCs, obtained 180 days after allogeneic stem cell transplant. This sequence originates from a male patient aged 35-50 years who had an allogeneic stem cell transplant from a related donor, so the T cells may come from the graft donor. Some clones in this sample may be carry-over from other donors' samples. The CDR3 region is CSIHGWRGGYTF. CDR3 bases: TGCAGCATCCACGGATGGCGAGGCGGCTACACCTTC. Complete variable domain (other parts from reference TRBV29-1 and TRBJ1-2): SAVISQKPSRDICQRGTSLTIQCQVDSQVTMMFWYRQQPGQSLTLIATANQGSEATYESGFVIDKFPISRPNLTFSTLTVSNMSPEDSSIYLCSIHGWRGGYTFGSGTRLTVV.